Listed below are T cell receptor beta chains from one sample, sequenced in a study of cytomegalovirus exposure and HLA in healthy donors. Clones were sequenced by immunoSEQ multiplex PCR, and TCRdb holds only the in-frame ones, with some missing. The sample lists about 93,000 clones; more than 60% were seen once. The sequenced material came from PBMCs. The source is a boy aged 5-17 years in good health and CMV-seronegative. Both conserved end residues are part of each CDR3. Fields, in order: V gene, clone size, J gene, CDR3 protein. The size entry is marked missing in some rows and otherwise reads once, few, many or a size class.

v_gene: TRBV7-9; abundance: NA; j_gene: TRBJ2-3; CDR3aa: CASSPLTSTDTQYF
v_gene: TRBV27; abundance: NA; j_gene: TRBJ1-2; CDR3aa: CASSFAVSNYGYTF
v_gene: TRBV25-1; abundance: NA; j_gene: TRBJ1-6; CDR3aa: CASSEWGDRYNSPLHF
v_gene: TRBV27; abundance: NA; j_gene: TRBJ2-7; CDR3aa: CASRGGMDSSYEQYF
v_gene: TRBV29-1; abundance: NA; j_gene: TRBJ2-7; CDR3aa: CSAGGAESTYEQYF
v_gene: TRBV18; abundance: few; j_gene: TRBJ1-5; CDR3aa: CASSPTGNQPQHF
v_gene: TRBV5-8; abundance: NA; j_gene: TRBJ1-1; CDR3aa: CASSANSLNTEAFF
v_gene: TRBV4-1; abundance: once; j_gene: TRBJ1-2; CDR3aa: CASSQAMGTNYGYTF
v_gene: TRBV27; abundance: few; j_gene: TRBJ1-2; CDR3aa: CASSSYTGVDGYTF
v_gene: TRBV6-5; abundance: few; j_gene: TRBJ1-1; CDR3aa: CASSEGNTEAFF
v_gene: TRBV7-9; abundance: NA; j_gene: TRBJ1-1; CDR3aa: CASSLTANTEAFF
v_gene: TRBV2; abundance: NA; j_gene: TRBJ2-7; CDR3aa: CASSNRVTYEQYF
v_gene: TRBV28; abundance: NA; j_gene: TRBJ1-1; CDR3aa: CASTLIDSTEAFF
v_gene: TRBV7-9; abundance: NA; j_gene: TRBJ2-7; CDR3aa: CASSRAGDYYEQYF
v_gene: TRBV25-1; abundance: NA; j_gene: TRBJ1-6; CDR3aa: CASSESTGGNSPLHF
v_gene: TRBV5-4; abundance: NA; j_gene: TRBJ1-1; CDR3aa: CASSNRGPLEAFF
v_gene: TRBV19; abundance: NA; j_gene: TRBJ1-1; CDR3aa: CASSIGSRTEAFF
v_gene: TRBV4-3; abundance: few; j_gene: TRBJ2-7; CDR3aa: CASSQDRGYEQYF
v_gene: TRBV7-9; abundance: NA; j_gene: TRBJ2-3; CDR3aa: CASSHVGDTQYF
v_gene: TRBV10-2; abundance: NA; j_gene: TRBJ2-1; CDR3aa: CASTSGLAHYNEQFF
v_gene: TRBV9; abundance: NA; j_gene: TRBJ1-4; CDR3aa: CASSPAGVSGEKLFF
v_gene: TRBV6-5; abundance: NA; j_gene: TRBJ1-4; CDR3aa: CASSYATGGREKLFF
v_gene: TRBV15; abundance: NA; j_gene: TRBJ2-4; CDR3aa: CATSRWRGQPKNIQYF
v_gene: TRBV5-4; abundance: NA; j_gene: TRBJ2-1; CDR3aa: CASRASTGRDSYNEQFF
v_gene: TRBV4-1; abundance: NA; j_gene: TRBJ1-1; CDR3aa: CASSQDRVAEAFF